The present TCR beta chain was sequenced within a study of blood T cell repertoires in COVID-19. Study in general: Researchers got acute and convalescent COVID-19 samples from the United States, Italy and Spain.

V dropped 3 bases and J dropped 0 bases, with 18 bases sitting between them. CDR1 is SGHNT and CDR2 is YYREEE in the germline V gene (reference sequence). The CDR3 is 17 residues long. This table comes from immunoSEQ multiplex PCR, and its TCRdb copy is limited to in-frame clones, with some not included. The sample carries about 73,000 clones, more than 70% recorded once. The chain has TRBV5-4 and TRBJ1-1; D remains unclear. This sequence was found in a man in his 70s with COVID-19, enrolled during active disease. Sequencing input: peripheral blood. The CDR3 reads CASSSFFTALMNTEAFF. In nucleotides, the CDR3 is TGTGCCAGCAGCTCATTCTTCACTGCCCTTATGAACACTGAAGCTTTCTTT.